This T cell receptor beta chain appears in the sequencing data of a study of blood T cells in healthy people across ages. The V and J ends lost 1 base and 5 bases respectively, with 17 bases between them. The CDR3 is 16 residues long. Germline V lookup: CDR1 SGHTA, CDR2 FQGNSA. Only a few counts were recorded for this clonotype. A second 7 to 11 cycle PCR used barcoded and J-beta primers. TCRdb recomputed calls from the 5' RACE reads with MiXCR, one row per CDR3 protein. The sample holds around 1,100,000 distinct CDR3 sequences, 35% to 45% seen once. No fewer than 7 million PBMCs went into each sample. The extraction recovered at least 6 micrograms of total RNA per sample.

The chain is built from TRBV7-2 and TRBJ2-5, with D unresolved. Sequencing used blood. This receptor was identified in a young man in good health. CDR3 in amino acids: CASSLVTNVPAETQYF. In nucleotides, the CDR3 is TGTGCCAGCAGCTTAGTTACCAACGTACCGGCGGAGACCCAGTACTTC.